This TCR beta chain was sequenced for a study of post-analysis software for immune sequencing data. Study-level background: Some patients lacked subtype; others had relapsing-remitting, secondary progressive or progressive-relapsing disease.

Unique molecular identifiers tagged the TCR beta cDNA libraries. Starting from approximately 0.95 to 9.8 million T cells, the study yielded 450,000 to 500,000 cDNA molecules. TCRdb ran MiXCR on the PCR reads and lists one entry per CDR3 protein. The sample shows about 160,000 distinct CDR3 sequences, 35% to 40% of them seen only once. From germline, CDR1 is SGHVS and CDR2 FQNEAQ. The V end lost 1 base, the J end lost 2 bases, and 7 bases lay between the germline ends. The CDR3 consists of 14 residues. Findings and limits, study-wide: Analysis by F measure revealed that same-batch samples clustered strongly together. TRBV5-6, TRBV5-1 and TRBV20-1 belonged to a set of roughly five TRBV segments that were more frequent in patients than controls.

There are many counts of this clonotype. Its specificity is unknown. The chain uses TRBV7-8 and TRBJ2-3; D is possibly TRBD2 (6 bases). This receptor was taken from a girl between 5 and 17 years old with multiple sclerosis. Sequencing used blood, obtained after autologous hematopoietic stem cell transplantation. The DNA for the CDR3 is TGTGCCAGCAGCTTAGGCGGGATCACAGATACGCAGTATTTT. Translation gives CASSLGGITDTQYF.